The clone carrying this T cell receptor beta chain was counted many times. The antigen is undetermined. Using a CD8+CD4-CCR7+CD45RA+ phenotype, naive CD8 T cells were sorted. In TCRdb, the PCR reads were re-called with MiXCR into one record per CDR3 protein. The table includes about 320,000 distinct CDR3 sequences, roughly a quarter detected once. The data derive from a study of molecular identifiers for immune sequencing clone quantification. Study results and limitations: Jurkat TCR RNA that was spiked in from one cell was reportedly detectable among around 1 million naive cells. Effector cells had over 99% of their molecules in clones above 20 RNA copies, while naive cells had under 1%.

Germline CDR1 and CDR2: DFQATT and SNEGSKA (reference sequence). There are 15 residues in the CDR3. V lost 7 bases and J 0 bases, leaving 16 bases between the germline ends. The TCR was taken from a human donor in good health. Some libraries in this study had Jurkat cell RNA spiked in. V and J are TRBV20-1 and TRBJ2-4, with no clear D. The sample consisted of naive CD8+ T cells from blood, with Jurkat cell RNA spiked in. Documented subset: FACS-sorted CD8+CD4-CCR7+CD45RA+ naive T cells. DNA for the CDR3: TGCAGTGGGATGGTCCAGACGGTAGCCAAAAACATTCAGTACTTC. Protein sequence: CSGMVQTVAKNIQYF.